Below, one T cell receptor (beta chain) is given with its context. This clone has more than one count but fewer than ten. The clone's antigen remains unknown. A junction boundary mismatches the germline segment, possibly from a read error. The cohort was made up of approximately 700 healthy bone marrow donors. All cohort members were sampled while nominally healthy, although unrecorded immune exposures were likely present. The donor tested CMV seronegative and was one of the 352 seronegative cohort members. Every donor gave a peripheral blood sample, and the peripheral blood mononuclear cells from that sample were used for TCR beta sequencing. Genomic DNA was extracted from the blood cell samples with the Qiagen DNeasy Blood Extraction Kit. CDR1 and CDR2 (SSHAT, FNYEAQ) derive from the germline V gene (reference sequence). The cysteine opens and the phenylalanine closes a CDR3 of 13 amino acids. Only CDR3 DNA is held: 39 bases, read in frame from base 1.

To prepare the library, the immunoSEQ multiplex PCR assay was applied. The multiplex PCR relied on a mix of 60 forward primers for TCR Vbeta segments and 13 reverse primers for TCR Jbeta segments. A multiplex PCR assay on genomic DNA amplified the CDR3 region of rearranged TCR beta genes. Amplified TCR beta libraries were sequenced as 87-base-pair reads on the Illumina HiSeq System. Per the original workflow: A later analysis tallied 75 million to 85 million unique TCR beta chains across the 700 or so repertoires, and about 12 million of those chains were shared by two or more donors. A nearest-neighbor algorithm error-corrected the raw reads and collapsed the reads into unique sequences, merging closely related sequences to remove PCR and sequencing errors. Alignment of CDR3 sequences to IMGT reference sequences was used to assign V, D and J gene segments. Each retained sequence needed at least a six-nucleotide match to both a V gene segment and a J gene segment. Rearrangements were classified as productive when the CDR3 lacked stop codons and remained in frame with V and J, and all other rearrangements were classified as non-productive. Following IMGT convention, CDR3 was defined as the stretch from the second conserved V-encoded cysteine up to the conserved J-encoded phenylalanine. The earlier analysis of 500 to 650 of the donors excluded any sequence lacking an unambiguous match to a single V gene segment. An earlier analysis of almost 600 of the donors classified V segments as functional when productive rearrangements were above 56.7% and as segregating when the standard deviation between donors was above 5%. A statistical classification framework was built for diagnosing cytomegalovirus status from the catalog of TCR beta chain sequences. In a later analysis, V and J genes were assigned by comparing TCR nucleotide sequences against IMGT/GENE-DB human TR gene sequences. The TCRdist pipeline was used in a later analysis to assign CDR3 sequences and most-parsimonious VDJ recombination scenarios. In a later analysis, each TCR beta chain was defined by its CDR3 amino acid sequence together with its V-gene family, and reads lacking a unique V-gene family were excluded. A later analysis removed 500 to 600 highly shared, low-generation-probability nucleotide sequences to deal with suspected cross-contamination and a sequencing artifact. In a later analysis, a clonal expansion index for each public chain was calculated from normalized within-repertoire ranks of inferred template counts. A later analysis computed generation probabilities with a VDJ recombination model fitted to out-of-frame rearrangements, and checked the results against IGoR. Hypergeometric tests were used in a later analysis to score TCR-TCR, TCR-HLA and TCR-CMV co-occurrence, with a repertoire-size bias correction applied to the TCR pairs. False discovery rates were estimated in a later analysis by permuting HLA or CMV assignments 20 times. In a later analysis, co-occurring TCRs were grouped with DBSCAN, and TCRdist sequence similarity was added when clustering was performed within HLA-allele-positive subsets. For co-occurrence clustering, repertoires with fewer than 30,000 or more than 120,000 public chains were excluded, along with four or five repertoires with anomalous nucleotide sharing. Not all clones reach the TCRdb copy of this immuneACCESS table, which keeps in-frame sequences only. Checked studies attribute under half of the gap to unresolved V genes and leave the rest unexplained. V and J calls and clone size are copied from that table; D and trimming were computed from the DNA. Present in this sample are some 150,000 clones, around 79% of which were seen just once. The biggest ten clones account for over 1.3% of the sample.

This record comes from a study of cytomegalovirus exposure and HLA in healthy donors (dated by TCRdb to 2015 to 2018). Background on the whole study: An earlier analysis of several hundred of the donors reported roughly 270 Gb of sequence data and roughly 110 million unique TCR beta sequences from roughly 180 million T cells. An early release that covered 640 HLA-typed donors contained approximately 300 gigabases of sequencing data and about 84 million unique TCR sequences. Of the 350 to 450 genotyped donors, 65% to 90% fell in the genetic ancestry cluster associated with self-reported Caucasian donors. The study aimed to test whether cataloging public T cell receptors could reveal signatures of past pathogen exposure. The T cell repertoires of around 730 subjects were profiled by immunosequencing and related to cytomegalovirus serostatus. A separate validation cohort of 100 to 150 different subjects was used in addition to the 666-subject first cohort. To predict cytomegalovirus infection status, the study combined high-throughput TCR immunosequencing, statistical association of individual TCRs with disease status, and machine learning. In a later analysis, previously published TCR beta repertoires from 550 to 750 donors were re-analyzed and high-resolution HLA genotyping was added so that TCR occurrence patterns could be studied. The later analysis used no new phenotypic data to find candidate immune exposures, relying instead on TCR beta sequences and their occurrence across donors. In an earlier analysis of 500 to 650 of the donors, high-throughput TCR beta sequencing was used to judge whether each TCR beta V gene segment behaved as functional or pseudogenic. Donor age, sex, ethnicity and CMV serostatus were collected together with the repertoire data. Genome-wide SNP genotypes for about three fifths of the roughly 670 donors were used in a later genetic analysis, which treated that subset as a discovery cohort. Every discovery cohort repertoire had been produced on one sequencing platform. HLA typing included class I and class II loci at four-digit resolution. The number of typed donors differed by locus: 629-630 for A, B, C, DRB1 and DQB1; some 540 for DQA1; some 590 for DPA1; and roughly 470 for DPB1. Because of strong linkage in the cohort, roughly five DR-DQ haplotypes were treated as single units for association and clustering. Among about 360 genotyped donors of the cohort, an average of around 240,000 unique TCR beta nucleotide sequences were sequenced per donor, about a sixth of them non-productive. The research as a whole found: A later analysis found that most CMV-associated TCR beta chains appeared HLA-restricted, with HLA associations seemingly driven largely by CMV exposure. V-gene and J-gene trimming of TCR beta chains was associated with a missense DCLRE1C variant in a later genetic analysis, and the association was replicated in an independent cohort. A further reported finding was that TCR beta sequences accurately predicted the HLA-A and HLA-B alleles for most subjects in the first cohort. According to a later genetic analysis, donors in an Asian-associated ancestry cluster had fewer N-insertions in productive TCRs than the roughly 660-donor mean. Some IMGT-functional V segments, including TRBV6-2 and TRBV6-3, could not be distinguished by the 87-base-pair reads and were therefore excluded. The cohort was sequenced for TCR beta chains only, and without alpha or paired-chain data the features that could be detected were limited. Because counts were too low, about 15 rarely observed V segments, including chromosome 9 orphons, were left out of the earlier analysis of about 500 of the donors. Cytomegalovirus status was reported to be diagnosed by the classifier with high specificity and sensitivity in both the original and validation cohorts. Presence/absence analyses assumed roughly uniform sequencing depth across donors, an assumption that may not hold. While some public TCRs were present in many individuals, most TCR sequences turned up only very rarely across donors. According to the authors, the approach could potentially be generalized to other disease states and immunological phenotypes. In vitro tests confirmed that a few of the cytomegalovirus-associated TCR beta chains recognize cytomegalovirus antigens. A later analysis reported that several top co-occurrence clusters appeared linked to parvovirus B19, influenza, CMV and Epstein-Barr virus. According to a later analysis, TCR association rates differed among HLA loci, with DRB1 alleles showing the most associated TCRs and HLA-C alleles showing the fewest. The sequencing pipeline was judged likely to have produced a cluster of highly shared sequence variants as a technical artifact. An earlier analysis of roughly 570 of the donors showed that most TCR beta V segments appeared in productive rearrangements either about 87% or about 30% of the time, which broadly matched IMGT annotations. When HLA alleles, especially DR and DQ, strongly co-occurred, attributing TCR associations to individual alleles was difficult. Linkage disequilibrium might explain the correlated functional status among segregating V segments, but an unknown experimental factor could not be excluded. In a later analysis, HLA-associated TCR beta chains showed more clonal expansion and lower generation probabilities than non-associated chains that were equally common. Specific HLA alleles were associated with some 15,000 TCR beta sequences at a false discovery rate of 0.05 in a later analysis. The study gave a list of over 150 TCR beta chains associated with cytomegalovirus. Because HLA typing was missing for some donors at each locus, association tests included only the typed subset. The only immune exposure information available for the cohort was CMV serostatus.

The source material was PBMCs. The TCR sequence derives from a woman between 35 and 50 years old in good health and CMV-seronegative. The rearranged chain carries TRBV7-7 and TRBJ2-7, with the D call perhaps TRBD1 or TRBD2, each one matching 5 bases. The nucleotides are TGTGCTAGCAGCTTAGCGACAGACTACGAGCAGTACTTC. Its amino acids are CASSLATDYEQYF.